The rows below give T cell receptor beta chains drawn from one sample of a study of blood T cells in healthy people across ages. TCRdb recomputed calls from the 5' RACE reads with MiXCR, one row per CDR3 protein. The sample has around 1.5 million distinct CDR3 sequences, approximately 59% seen once. Sequencing used blood. The receptors originated from a man between 18 and 35 years old in good health. Each CDR3 is given with its conserved first and last residue. Each record gives: J gene, V gene, CDR3 protein.

>TRBJ2-3|TRBV4-2
CASSQESGPSVKDTQYF
>NA|TRBV6-1
CASLDTSYEQYF
>TRBJ2-1|TRBV20-1
CSAVADYNEQFF
>NA|TRBV20-1
CSARTDDYEQYF
>TRBJ2-2|TRBV4-1
CASSQEGPGYTGELFF
>TRBJ1-4|TRBV20-1
CSARVDRVFEKLFF
>TRBJ2-7|TRBV4-1
CASSQDLPALEQYF
>TRBJ2-3|TRBV4-2
CASSQDFTSPTDTQYF
>TRBJ2-3|TRBV29-1
CSVEAWTLPNTDTQYF
>TRBJ2-1|TRBV5-1
CASSLPELTYNEQFF
>NA|TRBV6-6
CASSYWPSGSMGETQYF
>TRBJ2-5|TRBV12-3/TRBV12-4
CASSGGLAGVGPETQYF
>TRBJ2-6|TRBV6-6
CASNREGNIANVLTF
>TRBJ1-2|TRBV4-3
CASSQESQETLTNYGYTF
>TRBJ2-2|TRBV11-2
CASNPAGLEGWTGELFF
>TRBJ2-4|TRBV29-1
CSVEEGTNTKNIQYF
>NA|TRBV2
CASPRGGTSYNEQYF
>TRBJ2-3|TRBV7-6
CASSLRNGGGQLPAGGTDTQYF
>TRBJ2-7|TRBV5-6
CASSLIRFNSYEQYF
>TRBJ2-3|TRBV19
CASRPAMGDTQYF
>TRBJ1-2|TRBV4-3
CASSQDATRQSTLYGYTF
>TRBJ2-5|TRBV7-9
CASSSFGTGIQETQYF
>TRBJ2-5|TRBV20-1
CSARRLLETQYF
>TRBJ2-1|TRBV4-1
CASSQENRPDEQFF
>TRBJ1-2|TRBV29-1
CSVEFGTYGYTF
>TRBJ1-1|TRBV20-1
CSAPGQMNTEAFF
>TRBJ2-1|TRBV7-2
CASSLKLAGHNEQFF
>TRBJ2-7|TRBV20-1
CSAASGRTTSSYEQYF
>NA|TRBV29-1
CSVDPRDSSYNEQYF
>TRBJ2-5|TRBV11-2
CASSLTGRRGQETQYF
>TRBJ1-5|TRBV15
CATSRVSTGGHQPQHF
>TRBJ2-1|TRBV7-9
CASSRGDRLLYYEQFF
>TRBJ1-2|TRBV4-1
CASSPSQGNYGYTF
>TRBJ2-7|TRBV20-1
CSARGLGTGVEQYF
>TRBJ2-2|TRBV5-6
CASSVGQVNTGELFF
>TRBJ1-2|TRBV19
CASTPGSSNYGYTF
>TRBJ2-1|TRBV20-1
CSARPANSYNEQFF